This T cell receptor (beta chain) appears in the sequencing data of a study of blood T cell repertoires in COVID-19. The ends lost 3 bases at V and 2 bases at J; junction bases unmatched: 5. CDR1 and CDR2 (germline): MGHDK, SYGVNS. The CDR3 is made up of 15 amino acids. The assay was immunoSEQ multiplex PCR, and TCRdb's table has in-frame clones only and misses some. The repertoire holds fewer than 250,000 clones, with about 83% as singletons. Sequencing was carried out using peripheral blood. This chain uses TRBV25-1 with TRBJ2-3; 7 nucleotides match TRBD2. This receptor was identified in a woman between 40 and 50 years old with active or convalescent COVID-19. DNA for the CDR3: TGTGCCAGCAGTGATTCTAGCGGCCCCACAGATACGCAGTATTTT. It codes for CASSDSSGPTDTQYF.